This is a list of T cell receptor beta chains from one sample in a study of blood T cell repertoires in COVID-19. The protocol was immunoSEQ multiplex PCR, while the TCRdb copy is restricted to in-frame clones and leaves out a portion. The repertoire holds roughly 100,000 clones, more than 85% seen once, with approximately 2.9% in the top ten. Material: peripheral blood. All receptors come from a man aged 45 to 65 with active or convalescent COVID-19. The CDR3 runs from the conserved cysteine through the conserved F or W. D genes are given only for firm matches.

v_gene	j_gene	d_gene	CDR3aa	CDR3nt
TRBV6-5	TRBJ2-3	.	CASAAPSTDTQYF	TGTGCCAGCGCGGCACCTAGCACAGATACGCAGTATTTT
TRBV6-1	TRBJ1-6	.	CASSESRGSPLHF	TGTGCCAGCAGTGAAAGCCGGGGTTCACCCCTCCACTTT
TRBV24-1	TRBJ2-5	TRBD1	CATSDSRTGGFETQYF	TGTGCCACCAGTGATTCTAGGACAGGGGGTTTTGAGACCCAGTACTTC
TRBV12-3/TRBV12-4	TRBJ2-1	.	CASSFAANEQFF	TGTGCCAGCAGTTTCGCGGCTAATGAGCAGTTCTTC
TRBV2	TRBJ2-1	TRBD1	CASTRDRQQFF	TGTGCCAGCACCCGGGACAGACAGCAGTTCTTC
TRBV5-1	TRBJ2-1	TRBD2	CASSFPSGAGNEQFF	TGCGCCAGCAGCTTTCCTAGCGGGGCGGGGAATGAGCAGTTCTTC
TRBV7-8	TRBJ1-6	.	CASSLGGGSYNSPLHF	TGTGCCAGCAGCTTAGGGGGAGGCTCCTATAATTCACCCCTCCACTTT
TRBV5-1	TRBJ1-1	.	CASSLAAGVTTEAFF	TGCGCCAGCAGCTTGGCCGCGGGGGTGACCACTGAAGCTTTCTTT
TRBV18	TRBJ2-7	.	CASSPGPSEQYF	TGTGCCAGCTCACCCGGTCCTTCCGAGCAGTACTTC
TRBV24-1	TRBJ1-1	TRBD1	CATSEGQENTEAFF	TGTGCCACCAGTGAGGGACAGGAGAACACTGAAGCTTTCTTT
TRBV7-2	TRBJ2-5	TRBD2	CASSLSLTSGGKETQYF	TGTGCCAGCAGCTTATCCTTGACTAGCGGGGGGAAGGAGACCCAGTACTTC
TRBV28	TRBJ1-2	.	CASGSVRSGYTF	TGTGCCAGCGGTTCCGTGAGGAGTGGCTACACCTTC
TRBV2	TRBJ1-4	.	CASSLGEKLFF	TGTGCCAGCAGTCTAGGCGAGAAACTGTTTTTT
TRBV7-8	TRBJ1-1	.	CASRISGGTEAFF	TGTGCCAGCAGAATATCGGGTGGGACTGAAGCTTTCTTT
TRBV27	TRBJ1-5	.	CASSSTGLGQPQHF	TGTGCCAGCAGTTCTACAGGGCTGGGTCAGCCCCAGCATTTT
TRBV5-1	TRBJ1-1	TRBD1	CASSDPGQGIEAFF	TGCGCCAGCAGCGACCCAGGACAGGGGATTGAAGCTTTCTTT
TRBV21-1	TRBJ1-1	.	CASTNLGQGPMNTEAFF	TGTGCCAGCACAAACCTCGGACAGGGGCCCATGAACACTGAAGCTTTCTTT
TRBV12-3/TRBV12-4	TRBJ1-5	.	CASSSGQAQHF	TGTGCCAGCAGCTCAGGGCAGGCCCAGCATTTT
TRBV18	TRBJ1-3	TRBD1	CASSRDRGFSGNTIYF	TGTGCCAGCTCACGGGACAGAGGATTCTCTGGAAACACCATATATTTT